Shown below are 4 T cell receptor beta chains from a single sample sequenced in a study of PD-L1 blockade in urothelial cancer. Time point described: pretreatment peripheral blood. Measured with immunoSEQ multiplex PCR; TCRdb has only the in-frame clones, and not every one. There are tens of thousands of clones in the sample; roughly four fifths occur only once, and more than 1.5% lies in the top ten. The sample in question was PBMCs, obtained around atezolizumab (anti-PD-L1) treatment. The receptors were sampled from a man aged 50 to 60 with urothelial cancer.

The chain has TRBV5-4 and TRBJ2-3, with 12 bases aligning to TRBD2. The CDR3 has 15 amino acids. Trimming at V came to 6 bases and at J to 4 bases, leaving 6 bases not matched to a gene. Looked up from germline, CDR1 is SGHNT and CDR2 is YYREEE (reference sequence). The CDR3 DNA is TGTGCCAGCACCCTAGCGGGGGGGCCCCCAGATACGCAGTATTTT. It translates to CASTLAGGPPDTQYF.

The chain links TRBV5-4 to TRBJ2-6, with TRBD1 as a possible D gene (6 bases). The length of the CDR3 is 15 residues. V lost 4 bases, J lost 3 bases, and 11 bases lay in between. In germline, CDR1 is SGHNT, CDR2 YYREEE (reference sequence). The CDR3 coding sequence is TGTGCCAGCAGCCAGACAGGCTTTGGGGCCAACGTCCTGACTTTC. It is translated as CASSQTGFGANVLTF.

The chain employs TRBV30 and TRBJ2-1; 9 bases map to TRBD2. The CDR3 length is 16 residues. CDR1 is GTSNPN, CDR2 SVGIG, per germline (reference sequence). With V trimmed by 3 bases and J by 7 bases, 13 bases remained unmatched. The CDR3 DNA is TGTGCCTGGAGGCCTCTCAATAGCGGGAGACTAAATGAGCAGTTCTTC. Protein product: CAWRPLNSGRLNEQFF.

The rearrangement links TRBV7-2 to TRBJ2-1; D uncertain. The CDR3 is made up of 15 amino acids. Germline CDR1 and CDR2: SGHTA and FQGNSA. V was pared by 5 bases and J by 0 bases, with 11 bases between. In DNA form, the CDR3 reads TGTGCCAGCAGCGCGACTCCGAGCTCCTACAATGAGCAGTTCTTC. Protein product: CASSATPSSYNEQFF.